The 3 T cell receptor beta chains reported below all come from one sample, sequenced in a study of cytomegalovirus exposure and HLA in healthy donors. A multiplex PCR was run with 60 Vbeta primers and 13 Jbeta primers. Method: immunoSEQ multiplex PCR; TCRdb's copy keeps in-frame clones and lacks some. The repertoire includes approximately 110,000 clones, 70% to 80% of them detected once, and 4% to 5% sits in the top ten. Sequenced material: PBMCs. Receptors were obtained from a woman between 40 and 55 years old in good health and CMV-seropositive.

The V and J genes are TRBV7-6 and TRBJ2-5, with 10 bases fitting TRBD2. CDR1 is SGHVS, CDR2 FNYEAQ, per germline. V was clipped by 5 bases and J by 4 bases; unmatched bases: 13. There are 17 residues in the CDR3. The CDR3 coding sequence is TGTGCCAGCAGCCCCCACTTAGCGGGAGGCCCCCCAGAGACCCAGTACTTC. Protein: CASSPHLAGGPPETQYF.

Only a few counts were recorded for this clone. The chain is built from TRBV27 and TRBJ1-1, with TRBD1 matching over 8 bases. The CDR3 has 17 amino acids. With 5 bases clipped from V and 1 base from J, the junction kept 12 bases outside the gene matches. Per the germline V gene, CDR1 is MNHEY and CDR2 is SMNVEV (reference sequence). CDR3 amino acids: CASSPHRGQGANTEAFF. In DNA, the CDR3 is TGTGCCAGCAGTCCCCACCGCGGGCAGGGGGCGAACACTGAAGCTTTCTTT.

The chain joins TRBV28 to TRBJ2-1; D may be TRBD2 (6 bases). The CDR3 is made up of 14 amino acids. Germline values: CDR1 MDHEN, CDR2 SYDVKM. The V end was cut by 2 bases, the J end by 6 bases, with 11 bases between. The CDR3 protein is CASSLLGEVNEQFF. CDR3 in DNA: TGTGCCAGCAGTTTACTGGGGGAGGTCAATGAGCAGTTCTTC. Supplemented by reference TRBV28 and TRBJ2-1, the full variable domain reads DVKVTQSSRYLVKRTGEKVFLECVQDMDHENMFWYRQDPGLGLRLIYFSYDVKMKEKGDIPEGYSVSREKKERFSLILESASTNQTSMYLCASSLLGEVNEQFFGPGTRLTVL.